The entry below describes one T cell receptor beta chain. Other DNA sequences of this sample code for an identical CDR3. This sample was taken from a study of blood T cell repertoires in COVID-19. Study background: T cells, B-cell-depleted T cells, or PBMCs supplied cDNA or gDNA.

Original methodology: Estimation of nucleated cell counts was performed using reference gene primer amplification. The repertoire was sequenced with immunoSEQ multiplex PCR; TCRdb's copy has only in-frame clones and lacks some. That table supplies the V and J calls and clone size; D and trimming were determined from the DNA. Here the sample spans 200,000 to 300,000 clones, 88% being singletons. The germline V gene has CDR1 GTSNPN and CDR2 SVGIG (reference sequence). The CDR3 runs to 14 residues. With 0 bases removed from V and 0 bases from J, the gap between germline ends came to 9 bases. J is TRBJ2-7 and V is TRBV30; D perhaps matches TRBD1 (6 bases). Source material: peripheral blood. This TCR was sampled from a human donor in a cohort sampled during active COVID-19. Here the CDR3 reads CAWSVGGSSYEQYF. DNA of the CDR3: TGTGCCTGGAGTGTAGGGGGTAGCTCCTACGAGCAGTACTTC.